Described below is a single TCR beta chain sequence and its context. TCRdb processed the 5' RACE reads again and assigns one entry to each CDR3 protein, with no DNA. This sample contains 420,000 or so distinct CDR3 sequences. This entry is derived from a study of monozygotic twins with inflammatory bowel disease. This CDR3 is 11 amino acids long. From germline, CDR1 is MDHEN and CDR2 SYDVKM. V and J are TRBV28 and TRBJ2-3; absent DNA, TCRdb's TRBD1 call cannot be checked. The TCR sequence derives from a human donor with ulcerative colitis or Crohn's disease, or a healthy co-twin of an affected twin (not recorded which). Source material: blood. The CDR3 is CASSSSYRAYF. Together with reference TRBV28 and TRBJ2-3, the CDR3 gives the full variable domain: DVKVTQSSRYLVKRTGEKVFLECVQDMDHENMFWYRQDPGLGLRLIYFSYDVKMKEKGDIPEGYSVSREKKERFSLILESASTNQTSMYLCASSSSYRAYFGPGTRLTVL.